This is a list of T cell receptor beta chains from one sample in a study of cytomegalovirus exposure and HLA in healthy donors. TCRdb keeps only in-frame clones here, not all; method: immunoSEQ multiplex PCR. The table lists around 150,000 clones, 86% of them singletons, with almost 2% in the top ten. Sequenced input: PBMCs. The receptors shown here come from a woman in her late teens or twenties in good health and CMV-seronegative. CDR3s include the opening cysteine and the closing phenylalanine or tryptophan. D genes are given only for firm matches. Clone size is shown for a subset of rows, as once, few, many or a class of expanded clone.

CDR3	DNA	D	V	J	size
CASSQIVDTQYF	TGTGCCAGCAGCCAAATTGTGGATACGCAGTATTTT	.	TRBV11-2	TRBJ2-3	.
CASSVSNLNEQFF	TGTGCCAGCAGCGTATCTAACCTGAATGAGCAGTTCTTC	.	TRBV7-6	TRBJ2-1	.
CASSEPRTGTYEQYF	TGTGCCAGCAGTGAACCCCGGACAGGAACCTACGAGCAGTACTTC	TRBD1	TRBV25-1	TRBJ2-7	.
CASSPTRMLSGGASSGANVLTF	TGTGCCAGCAGTCCTACCCGGATGCTATCCGGGGGGGCCTCCTCTGGGGCCAACGTCCTGACTTTC	TRBD2	TRBV28	TRBJ2-6	.
CASRPPGTVGPEAFF	TGCGCCAGCAGACCGCCCGGGACAGTGGGCCCTGAAGCTTTCTTT	TRBD1	TRBV5-1	TRBJ1-1	few
CASSQAGVTGEQYF	TGCGCCAGCAGCCAAGCGGGAGTAACGGGCGAGCAGTACTTC	.	TRBV4-1	TRBJ2-7	.
CASSPLAVNLQGQFF	TGTGCCAGCAGCCCACTAGCGGTTAACCTACAGGGGCAGTTCTTC	TRBD2	TRBV7-6	TRBJ2-1	.
CASSSTGAGKGAFF	TGTGCCAGCAGTTCGACAGGGGCAGGAAAGGGAGCTTTCTTT	TRBD1	TRBV27	TRBJ1-1	.
CASSGGTSLSNQPQHF	TGTGCCAGCAGTGGAGGGACAAGTCTAAGCAATCAGCCCCAGCATTTT	.	TRBV6-1	TRBJ1-5	.
CASSSLPGQSDTEAFF	TGTGCCAGCAGCTCTCTCCCGGGACAGAGTGACACTGAAGCTTTCTTT	TRBD1	TRBV14	TRBJ1-1	.
CASSQDGRGTSGGAADTQYF	TGTGCCAGCAGCCAAGATGGGCGGGGGACTAGCGGGGGGGCCGCAGATACGCAGTATTTT	TRBD2	TRBV4-2	TRBJ2-3	once
CASSLSPGGTGELFF	TGCGCCAGCAGCTTGAGTCCAGGAGGGACCGGGGAGCTGTTTTTT	.	TRBV5-1	TRBJ2-2	.
CASSNRARQPQHF	TGTGCCAGCAGTAACAGGGCAAGGCAGCCCCAGCATTTT	.	TRBV6-6	TRBJ1-5	.
CAVQGQGNTIYF	TGTGCCGTCCAAGGACAGGGAAACACCATATATTTT	.	TRBV10-3	TRBJ1-3	few
CASSFGLYLRQDSGANVLTF	TGCGCCAGCAGCTTCGGGTTGTATTTGAGACAGGACTCTGGGGCCAACGTCCTGACTTTC	.	TRBV5-1	TRBJ2-6	.
CAISESQGNQPQHF	TGTGCCATCAGTGAGTCCCAGGGCAATCAGCCCCAGCATTTT	.	TRBV10-3	TRBJ1-5	.
CASSVEINWGLALNEQFF	TGTGCCAGCAGCGTAGAAATCAATTGGGGACTAGCGCTGAATGAGCAGTTCTTC	TRBD2	TRBV9	TRBJ2-1	.
CASSPAPSGGYNEQFF	TGTGCCAGCAGCCCCGCCCCTAGCGGGGGCTACAATGAGCAGTTCTTC	TRBD2	TRBV7-8	TRBJ2-1	.
CASSLGMGGRDTQYF	TGTGCCAGCAGCTTGGGCATGGGGGGGAGAGATACGCAGTATTTT	TRBD2	TRBV5-4	TRBJ2-3	.
CASSPSAGRNEQFF	TGTGCCAGCAGCCCCTCGGCAGGCCGCAATGAGCAGTTCTTC	.	TRBV7-2	TRBJ2-1	.
CASSGRGYEQYF	TGTGCCAGCAGCGGGAGGGGGTACGAGCAGTACTTC	TRBD2	TRBV6-6	TRBJ2-7	.
CASKRTGFYNEQFF	TGTGCCAGCAAGCGGACAGGGTTTTACAATGAGCAGTTCTTC	TRBD1	TRBV2	TRBJ2-1	once
CASSPANFQGGGYTF	TGTGCCAGCAGCCCTGCTAATTTCCAGGGGGGAGGCTACACCTTC	TRBD1	TRBV7-2	TRBJ1-2	.
CASSQGGTDTQYF	TGCGCCAGCAGTCAGGGGGGAACAGATACGCAGTATTTT	.	TRBV23-1	TRBJ2-3	.
CASSTTSGRPRGELFF	TGTGCCAGCAGCACCACTAGCGGGAGGCCCCGGGGGGAGCTGTTTTTT	TRBD2	TRBV5-4	TRBJ2-2	.
CASLLAGGSYEQYF	TGTGCCAGCCTACTAGCGGGAGGGTCCTACGAGCAGTACTTC	TRBD2	TRBV5-6	TRBJ2-7	once
CASTEYRANTEAFF	TGTGCCAGCACCGAATACAGGGCGAACACTGAAGCTTTCTTT	.	TRBV9	TRBJ1-1	.
CASSSRTSGGVIYNEQFF	TGTGCCAGCAGTTCCAGGACTAGCGGGGGGGTAATATACAATGAGCAGTTCTTC	TRBD2	TRBV27	TRBJ2-1	once
CASSLAGGGETQYF	TGTGCCAGCAGCTTAGCGGGGGGCGGAGAGACCCAGTACTTC	.	TRBV13	TRBJ2-5	.
CASSTGQGARANYGYTF	TGCGCCAGCAGCACCGGACAGGGGGCGCGAGCTAACTATGGCTACACCTTC	TRBD1	TRBV5-1	TRBJ1-2	.
CASSYSGRDYGYTF	TGTGCCAGCAGTTACTCCGGCAGGGACTATGGCTACACCTTC	.	TRBV6-5	TRBJ1-2	.
CASSLSSGSSYNEQFF	TGTGCCAGCAGTTTATCTAGCGGTAGCTCCTACAATGAGCAGTTCTTC	TRBD2	TRBV28	TRBJ2-1	once
CASSLLLAGGTDTQYF	TGTGCCAGCAGTTTACTCCTAGCGGGAGGCACAGATACGCAGTATTTT	TRBD2	TRBV27	TRBJ2-3	.
CASSPTQGAETQYF	TGTGCCAGCAGCCCCACACAGGGGGCAGAGACCCAGTACTTC	TRBD1	TRBV13	TRBJ2-5	.
CASSLEGHVDRHLHF	TGTGCCAGCAGCTTAGAGGGACATGTCGACCGTCACCTCCACTTT	.	TRBV13	TRBJ1-6	.
CAWSSTSGKRDTQYF	TGTGCCTGGAGTTCAACTAGCGGGAAGAGAGATACGCAGTATTTT	TRBD2	TRBV30	TRBJ2-3	.
CASSLFSGTEGGYTF	TGCGCCAGCAGCTTGTTTTCAGGGACAGAGGGCGGCTACACCTTC	TRBD1	TRBV5-1	TRBJ1-2	.
CASSVETLRGYTF	TGTGCCAGCAGTGTGGAGACCCTGCGAGGCTACACCTTC	.	TRBV6-1	TRBJ1-2	.
CASSLWPNIYNEQFF	TGTGCCAGCAGCTTATGGCCGAATATCTACAATGAGCAGTTCTTC	.	TRBV7-2	TRBJ2-1	.
CASSLKPRTGTTQYF	TGTGCCAGCAGCTTGAAGCCAAGAACGGGAACTACCCAGTACTTC	.	TRBV5-8	TRBJ2-5	.
CASRREYQETQYF	TGTGCCAGCAGGAGGGAGTACCAAGAGACCCAGTACTTC	.	TRBV6-6	TRBJ2-5	.
CASSHFSDRGNPYEQYF	TGTGCCAGCTCACATTTTTCGGACAGGGGGAACCCCTACGAGCAGTACTTC	TRBD1	TRBV18	TRBJ2-7	.
CASSQSGDTQYF	TGCGCCAGCAGTCAATCCGGAGATACGCAGTATTTT	.	TRBV23-1	TRBJ2-3	.
CASTTLGTGVSDEQYF	TGTGCCAGCACGACTTTAGGAACGGGAGTCTCCGACGAGCAGTACTTC	.	TRBV28	TRBJ2-7	.
CAISDGTGTYEQYF	TGTGCCATCAGTGACGGGACAGGGACCTACGAGCAGTACTTC	TRBD1	TRBV10-3	TRBJ2-7	.
CASNTGYF	TGTGCCAGCAATACCGGGTACTTC	.	TRBV27	TRBJ2-7	.
CASQEGTSSYEQYF	TGTGCCAGTCAGGAGGGGACGAGCTCCTACGAGCAGTACTTC	.	TRBV2	TRBJ2-7	.